This paragraph covers one T cell receptor (beta chain) sequence. Methods used by the authors: By means of reference gene primer amplification, nucleated cell counts were estimated. Measured with immunoSEQ multiplex PCR; TCRdb has only the in-frame clones, and not every one. V, J and clone size are those of that table, while D and trimming were read from the DNA. There are about 300,000 clones in the sample; over 85% occur only once, and around 1.9% lies in the top ten. This specimen belongs to a study of blood T cell repertoires in COVID-19. The wider study: The United States, Italy and Spain provided the acute and convalescent COVID-19 samples. Sample material is recorded as cDNA or gDNA derived from T cells, B-cell-depleted T cells, or PBMCs.

While infection was still active, Seattle patients were enrolled and then followed longitudinally. V was cut by 3 bases and J by 4 bases, with 12 bases left in between. The CDR3 covers 14 residues. Per the germline V gene, CDR1 is SNHLY and CDR2 is FYNNEI. Sample: peripheral blood. This TCR was sampled from a woman younger than 45 with COVID-19, enrolled during active disease. V is TRBV2 and J is TRBJ1-2, with TRBD1 as a possible D gene (5 bases). The DNA of the CDR3 is TGTGCCAGCAGTGATAGGGGTTTGGCCTATGGCTACACCTTC. Translation: CASSDRGLAYGYTF.